The 27 T cell receptor beta chains below all came from one sample that was sequenced in a study of T cell repertoires in cytomegalovirus infection (dated by TCRdb to between 2018 and 2021). TCRdb names Illumina HiSeq 1500 as the instrument used. TCRdb reran the public reads through fastp at Q25 and MiXCR, keeping productive beta chains. For every CDR3 protein sequence, its rows merge into one entry that carries the most common genes and DNA. The sample includes 65,000 to 90,000 distinct CDR3 sequences, with 3.5% to 4.5% observed a single time. The ten largest clones represent 3.5% to 6% of the sample. Specimen: PBMCs. The receptors shown here come from a human donor in good health (CMV status not recorded). Some clones in this sample may be carry-over from other donors' samples.

This clonotype has at least ten counts. One end of the junction fails to match germline, which may point to a read error. V is TRBV6-5 and J is TRBJ1-5; tentatively, D is TRBD1 (5 bases). This CDR3 is built from 15 residues. CDR1 and CDR2 (germline): MNHEY, SVGAGI. This CDR3 reads CASRDTGYRGQPRHF. The CDR3 bases are TGTGCCAGCAGAGACACAGGCTATCGGGGTCAGCCCCGGCATTTT.

At least ten counts were recorded for this clonotype. This chain joins TRBV7-2 and TRBJ1-1; D remains unclear. The CDR3 length is 14 residues. Deletions cut 2 bases from V and 1 base from J, with 8 bases between. Germline assignment: CDR1 SGHTA and CDR2 FQGNSA. The chain's CDR3 is CASSLSPANTEAFF. In DNA, the CDR3 is TGTGCCAGCAGCTTATCGCCCGCGAACACTGAAGCTTTCTTT.

This clonotype was observed many times. The J gene is TRBJ2-1, the V gene TRBV20-1; perhaps TRBD1 as D (6 bases). V was clipped by 2 bases and J by 0 bases, with 11 bases between them. Germline values: CDR1 DFQATT, CDR2 SNEGSKA (reference sequence). This CDR3 has 15 residues. CDR3 bases: TGCAGTGCTAGATCGACAGGATTCTCCTACAATGAGCAGTTCTTC. Translating it yields CSARSTGFSYNEQFF.

In this sample, this clonotype turned up many times. The chain combines TRBV25-1 with TRBJ1-1, with a possible D match to TRBD1 (5 bases). This CDR3 is built from 13 residues. The V gene lost 6 bases and the J gene lost 1 base, with 9 bases spanning the gap. Germline values: CDR1 MGHDK, CDR2 SYGVNS. This chain's CDR3 is CASSDDRNTEAFF. CDR3 DNA: TGTGCCAGCAGCGATGACAGGAACACTGAAGCTTTCTTT.

This clonotype was counted many times. The J gene is TRBJ2-3, the V gene TRBV7-2, with D perhaps given as TRBD1 or TRBD2 (5 bases each). V was cut by 1 base and J by 2 bases, with 19 bases left in between. Germline values: CDR1 SGHTA, CDR2 FQGNSA. CDR3 length: 18 residues. The DNA of the CDR3 is TGTGCCAGCAGCTTAGATTTTAGAGGGGTACGAGCCACAGATACGCAGTATTTT. Protein sequence: CASSLDFRGVRATDTQYF.

This clonotype has ten or more counts. V usage is TRBV10-3 and J usage is TRBJ2-5; no reliable D call. This CDR3 contains 16 residues. The V gene lost 7 bases and the J gene lost 5 bases, with 23 bases spanning the gap. Germline CDR1 ENHRY, CDR2 SYGVKD. The DNA of the CDR3 is TGTGCCATCACCGCTGAAGACAATGCCCCGCGGGAGACCCAGTACTTC. Protein sequence: CAITAEDNAPRETQYF.

This clonotype has a count of ten or more. This sequence joins TRBV24-1 and TRBJ1-5, with unresolved D. The CDR3 contains 13 residues. Trimming left V 3 bases short and J 1 base short, with 3 bases between. From germline, CDR1 is KGHDR and CDR2 SFDVKD. CDR3 sequence: CATSDLSNQPQHF. The CDR3 DNA follows: TGTGCCACCAGTGATCTAAGCAATCAGCCCCAGCATTTT.

Ten or more counts support this clonotype. The chain combines TRBV7-2 with TRBJ2-7; D perhaps matches TRBD2 (5 bases). The V gene lost 1 base and the J gene lost 6 bases, with 16 bases spanning the gap. There are 15 residues in the CDR3. Germline assignment: CDR1 SGHTA and CDR2 FQGNSA. The CDR3: CASSLEVGRAGEQYF. For the CDR3, the DNA is TGTGCCAGCAGCTTAGAGGTGGGAAGGGCGGGCGAGCAGTACTTC.

This clonotype was counted many times. V usage is TRBV10-3 and J usage is TRBJ1-2, with 9 bases matching TRBD1. This CDR3 is built from 12 residues. The germline V gene has CDR1 ENHRY and CDR2 SYGVKD. Unmatched junction bases numbered 1, after V lost 5 bases and J lost 6 bases. The chain's CDR3 is CAISTGGDGYTF. CDR3 DNA sequence: TGTGCCATCAGTACAGGGGGCGATGGCTACACCTTC.

In this sample, this clonotype turned up many times. This chain connects TRBV2 to TRBJ1-2; D not resolved. V was cut by 7 bases and J by 3 bases, with 6 bases left in between. The V gene's germline CDR1 is SNHLY and CDR2 FYNNEI. This CDR3 region has 11 residues. DNA of the CDR3: TGTGCCAGCACCCCGGACTATGGCTACACCTTC. Translated: CASTPDYGYTF.

This clonotype has ten or more counts. This chain joins TRBV7-6 and TRBJ1-1; D unclear. The CDR3 totals 16 residues. The V end was cut by 2 bases, the J end by 0 bases, with 13 bases between. Germline CDR1 and CDR2: SGHVS and FNYEAQ. The CDR3 nucleotides are TGTGCCAGCAGCTTACTACAGCACAACATGAACACTGAAGCTTTCTTT. It encodes CASSLLQHNMNTEAFF.

This clonotype was seen many times. The V call is TRBV7-9, the J call TRBJ1-4, with 8 bases fitting TRBD1. This CDR3 spans 14 amino acids. Germline CDR1 is SEHNR and CDR2 is FQNEAQ (reference sequence). The junction had 7 bases not matched to a gene; V was cut back by 5 bases and J by 8 bases. As DNA, the CDR3 is TGTGCCAGCAGCCCGTACAGGGGGGACGAAAAACTGTTTTTT. The encoded protein is CASSPYRGDEKLFF.

This clonotype has a count of ten or more. The chain couples TRBV7-2 to TRBJ2-7, with D maybe TRBD2 (5 bases). Germline lookup yields CDR1 SGHTA and CDR2 FQGNSA. This CDR3 is built from 16 residues. The ends were cut back, 5 bases at V and 0 bases at J, with 17 bases in the middle. CDR3 sequence: CASSHIEERGSYEQYF. DNA for the CDR3: TGTGCCAGCAGCCATATAGAGGAACGGGGCTCCTACGAGCAGTACTTC.

This clonotype was recorded at least ten times. The V call is TRBV7-6, the J call TRBJ2-7; the match to TRBD2 covers 8 bases. Germline CDR1 and CDR2: SGHVS and FNYEAQ. This CDR3 has 16 amino acids. V lost 3 bases, J lost 6 bases, and 13 bases stayed unmatched. The CDR3 protein is CASSLASGGQMGEQYF. In DNA form, the CDR3 reads TGTGCCAGCAGCTTGGCGAGCGGGGGCCAAATGGGCGAGCAGTACTTC.

This clonotype appeared many times. The rearrangement joins TRBV6-2 or TRBV6-3 to TRBJ2-1, with D tentatively TRBD1 (5 bases). The germline CDR1 and CDR2 sequences are MNHEY and SVGEGT. V was shortened by 2 bases and J by 5 bases, with 13 bases between the two germline ends. This CDR3 region has 15 residues. In DNA, the CDR3 is TGTGCCAGCAGTTACGGGGCAGGGAACCACAATGAGCAGTTCTTC. Translating gives CASSYGAGNHNEQFF.

This clonotype was recorded at least ten times. The rearrangement links TRBV7-6 to TRBJ2-1, with 9 positions matching TRBD2. CDR1 and CDR2 (germline): SGHVS, FNYEAQ. The junction had 5 bases not matched to a gene; V was cut back by 5 bases and J by 6 bases. The CDR3 covers 14 residues. CDR3 bases: TGTGCCAGCAGCGTTAGCGGGGGTCTCAATGAGCAGTTCTTC. It yields the protein CASSVSGGLNEQFF.

This clonotype has ten or more counts. The chain recombines TRBV6-2 or TRBV6-3 with TRBJ1-2; tentative D call: TRBD1 (6 bases). V lost 2 bases to trimming and J lost 5 bases, with 27 bases between them. The CDR3 contains 19 residues. CDR1 and CDR2 (germline): MNHEY, SVGEGT. This chain's CDR3 is CASSYPTGTRAFYEYGYTF. The CDR3 bases are TGTGCCAGCAGTTACCCCACCGGGACACGGGCTTTCTACGAGTATGGCTACACCTTC.

This clonotype was counted ten times or more. The rearrangement uses TRBV20-1 and TRBJ1-1; the D is unclear. This CDR3 spans 14 amino acids. Germline CDR1 DFQATT, CDR2 SNEGSKA (reference sequence). V was shortened by 3 bases and J by 1 base, with 12 bases between the two germline ends. As DNA, the CDR3 is TGCAGTGCTAGCCCGGACCGTGGGAACACTGAAGCTTTCTTT. As protein: CSASPDRGNTEAFF.

This clonotype was counted many times. CDR3 loop: CAISDSESNSPLHF. Here the CDR3 DNA reads TGTGCCATCAGTGATAGTGAATCAAATTCACCCCTCCACTTT. This rearrangement joins TRBV10-3 to TRBJ1-6; D remains unclear. In germline, CDR1 is ENHRY, CDR2 SYGVKD. There are 14 residues in the CDR3. The V gene lost 3 bases and the J gene lost 7 bases, with 10 bases spanning the gap.

At least ten counts were recorded for this clonotype. The chain is built from TRBV12-3 or TRBV12-4 and TRBJ1-2; D is unclear. V lost 4 bases and J lost 1, with 7 bases in between. CDR3 length: 13 amino acids. CDR3 nucleotides: TGTGCCAGCAGTTCCAATTATAACTATGGCTACACCTTC. This sequence encodes CASSSNYNYGYTF.

In this sample, this clonotype turned up many times. The rearrangement uses TRBV7-2 and TRBJ1-5; D gene unclear. CDR1 is SGHTA and CDR2 is FQGNSA in the germline V gene. V shed 5 bases and J shed 3 bases, with 8 bases lying between them. The CDR3 runs to 13 residues. The CDR3 region has the DNA TGTGCCAGCAGCCCTGAGTCCAATCAGCCCCAGCATTTT. This translates into CASSPESNQPQHF.

This clonotype was detected many times. V gene TRBV12-3 or TRBV12-4 combines with J gene TRBJ1-2, with 8 bases fitting TRBD1. The V gene end was trimmed by 7 bases and the J gene end by 1 base; junction bases not matched to a gene: 17. There are 18 residues in the CDR3. The DNA for the CDR3 is TGTGCCAGCAAGCAGGGGGCGCAATCCCCTACCATTAACTATGGCTACACCTTC. Protein: CASKQGAQSPTINYGYTF.

This clonotype showed up many times. The gene calls are TRBV6-5 and TRBJ1-1, with 9 bases fitting TRBD1. Germline V gene lookup returns CDR1 MNHEY and CDR2 SVGAGI. The V segment lost 1 base and the J segment 3 bases; nucleotides outside the gene matches: 3. CDR3 length equals 15 residues. The CDR3 sequence is CASSYWGQGDTEAFF. As DNA, the CDR3 is TGTGCCAGCAGTTACTGGGGACAGGGTGACACTGAAGCTTTCTTT.

This clonotype has ten or more counts. The chain links TRBV10-3 to TRBJ2-1, with 12 bases identical to TRBD2. CDR1 is ENHRY, CDR2 SYGVKD, per germline. The junction had 7 bases not matched to a gene; V was cut back by 6 bases and J by 7 bases. The CDR3 has 15 amino acids. The CDR3 is CAIRGTSGGSNEQFF. The CDR3 nucleotides read TGTGCCATCAGAGGTACTAGCGGGGGGTCAAATGAGCAGTTCTTC.

Many counts were recorded for this clonotype. The rearrangement links TRBV29-1 to TRBJ2-7, with D possibly TRBD1 on 6 matching bases. Germline V gives CDR1 SQVTM, CDR2 ANQGSEA. V was trimmed by 4 bases and J by 4 bases, leaving 14 bases between them. This CDR3 comprises 13 residues. CDR3 nucleotide sequence: TGCAGCGTTGTGCCGGCCAGGGGATACGAGCAGTACTTC. Residues: CSVVPARGYEQYF.

With respect to this clonotype: Just one base apart from a much larger clone, this may be a read error. The chain recombines TRBV10-3 with TRBJ1-2; D may be TRBD1 (5 bases). V was pared by 11 bases and J by 2 bases, with 18 bases between. The V gene's germline CDR1 is ENHRY and CDR2 SYGVKD. This CDR3 spans 14 amino acids. CDR3 residues: CAARGKGKNYGYTF. For the CDR3, the DNA is TGTGCCGCTCGAGGCAAGGGGAAGAACTATGGCTACACCTTC.

In its sample, this clonotype was seen many times. The chain joins TRBV10-3 to TRBJ2-1; D unclear. V was shortened by 0 bases and J by 10 bases, with 10 bases between the two germline ends. Germline assignment: CDR1 ENHRY and CDR2 SYGVKD. The CDR3 is 13 amino acids. The DNA of the CDR3 is TGTGCCATCAGTGAGTCTGTGGGAAGGGAGCAGTTCTTC. Protein: CAISESVGREQFF.